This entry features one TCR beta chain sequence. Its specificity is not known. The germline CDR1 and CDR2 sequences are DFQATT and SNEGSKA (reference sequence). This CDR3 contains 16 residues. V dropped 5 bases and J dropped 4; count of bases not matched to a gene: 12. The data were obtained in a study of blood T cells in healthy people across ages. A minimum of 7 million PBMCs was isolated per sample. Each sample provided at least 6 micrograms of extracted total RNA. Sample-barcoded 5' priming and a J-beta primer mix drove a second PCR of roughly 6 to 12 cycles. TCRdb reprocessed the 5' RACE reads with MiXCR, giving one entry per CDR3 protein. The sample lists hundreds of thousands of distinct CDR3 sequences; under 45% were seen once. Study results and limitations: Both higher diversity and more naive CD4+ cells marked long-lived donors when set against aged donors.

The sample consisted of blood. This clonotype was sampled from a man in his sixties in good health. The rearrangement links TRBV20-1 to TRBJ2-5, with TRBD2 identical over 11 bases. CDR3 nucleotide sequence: TGCAGTGCTTGGGGGGGCCGAACTAGCGGGGGAGAGACCCAGTACTTC. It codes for CSAWGGRTSGGETQYF.